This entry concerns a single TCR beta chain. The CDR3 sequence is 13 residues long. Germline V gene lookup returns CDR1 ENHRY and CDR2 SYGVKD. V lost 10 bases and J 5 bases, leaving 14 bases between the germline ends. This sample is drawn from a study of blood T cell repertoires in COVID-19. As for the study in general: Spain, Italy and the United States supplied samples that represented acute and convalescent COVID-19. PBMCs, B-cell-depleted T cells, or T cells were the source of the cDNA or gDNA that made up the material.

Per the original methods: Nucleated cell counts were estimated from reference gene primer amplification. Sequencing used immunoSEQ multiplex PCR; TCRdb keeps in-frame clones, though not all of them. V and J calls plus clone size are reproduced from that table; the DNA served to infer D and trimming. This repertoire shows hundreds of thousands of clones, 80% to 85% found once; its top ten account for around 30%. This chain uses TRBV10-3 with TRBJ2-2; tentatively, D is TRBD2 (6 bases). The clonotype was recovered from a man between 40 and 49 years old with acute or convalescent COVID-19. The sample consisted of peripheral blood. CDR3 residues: CATETSSTGELFF. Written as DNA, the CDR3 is TGTGCCACCGAGACTAGTAGTACCGGGGAGCTGTTTTTT.